This T cell receptor (beta chain) was observed in a study of CD8 T cells in ankylosing spondylitis. Quantitative barcoded 5'-RACE was used to prepare TCR beta libraries. TCRdb fed the 5' RACE reads into MiXCR, producing one record per CDR3 protein. Of some 840,000 distinct CDR3 sequences in the sample, approximately 12% are singletons; the top ten hold roughly 0.51%. This clonotype was seen only a few times. Its antigen is currently unknown. General observations from the study: Disease-linked clones proved CD8+ and comparatively uncommon in peripheral blood. For ankylosing spondylitis blood, a TCR beta motif of seven to nine highly homologous variants appeared characteristic. Previously reported in reactive arthritis synovial fluid and blood were some of the motif variants. Clones tied to disease were said to be significantly enriched in matched ankylosing spondylitis synovial fluid.

The clonotype was recovered from a male donor with ankylosing spondylitis. Input material: blood, either unsorted or a sorted T cell fraction (not recorded which).

CDR3 coding DNA: TGTGCCAGCAGCCCTGTCTCCGCCGTATTTTCACCCCTCCACTTT. Protein: CASSPVSAVFSPLHF. The gene calls are TRBV7-9 and TRBJ1-6, with D unclear. Per the germline V gene, CDR1 is SEHNR and CDR2 is FQNEAQ (reference sequence). The CDR3 runs 15 residues. V dropped 5 bases and J dropped 9 bases, with 17 bases sitting between them.